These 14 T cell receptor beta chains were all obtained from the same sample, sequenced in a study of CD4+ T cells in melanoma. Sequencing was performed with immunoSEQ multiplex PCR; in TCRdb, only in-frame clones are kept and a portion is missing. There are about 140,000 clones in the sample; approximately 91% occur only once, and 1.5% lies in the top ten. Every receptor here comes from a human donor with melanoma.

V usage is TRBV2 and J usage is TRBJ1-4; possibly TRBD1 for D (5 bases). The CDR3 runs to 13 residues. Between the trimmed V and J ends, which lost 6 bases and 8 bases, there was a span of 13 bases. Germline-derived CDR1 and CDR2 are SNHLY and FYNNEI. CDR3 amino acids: CASSATRTEKLFF. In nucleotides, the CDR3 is TGTGCCAGCAGCGCAACTAGGACAGAAAAACTGTTTTTT.

CDR3 DNA: TGTGCCAGCAGTTACTCGCTTACAGGATTCGGGTACGAGCAGTACTTC. It yields the protein CASSYSLTGFGYEQYF. The rearrangement joins TRBV6-6 to TRBJ2-7, with a possible D match to TRBD1 (5 bases). Trimming took 0 bases from V and 4 from J, leaving 16 bases between them. The germline CDR1 and CDR2 sequences are MNHNY and SVGAGI (reference sequence). The CDR3 has 16 residues.

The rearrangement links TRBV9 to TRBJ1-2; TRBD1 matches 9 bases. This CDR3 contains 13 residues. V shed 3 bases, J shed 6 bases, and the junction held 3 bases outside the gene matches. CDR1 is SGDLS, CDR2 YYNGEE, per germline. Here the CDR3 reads CASSGTGVHGYTF. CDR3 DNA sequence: TGTGCCAGCAGCGGGACAGGGGTTCATGGCTACACCTTC.

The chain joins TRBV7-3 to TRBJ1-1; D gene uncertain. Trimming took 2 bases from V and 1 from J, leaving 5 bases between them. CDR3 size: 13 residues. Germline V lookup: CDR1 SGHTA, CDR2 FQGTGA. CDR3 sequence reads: CASSLAPNTEAFF. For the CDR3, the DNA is TGTGCCAGCAGCTTAGCTCCGAACACTGAAGCTTTCTTT.

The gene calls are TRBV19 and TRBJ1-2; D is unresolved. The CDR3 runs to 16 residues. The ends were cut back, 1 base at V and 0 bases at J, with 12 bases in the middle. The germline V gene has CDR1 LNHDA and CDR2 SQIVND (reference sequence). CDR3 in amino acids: CASSIVHSAANYGYTF. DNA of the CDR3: TGTGCCAGTAGTATAGTCCACAGTGCTGCTAACTATGGCTACACCTTC.

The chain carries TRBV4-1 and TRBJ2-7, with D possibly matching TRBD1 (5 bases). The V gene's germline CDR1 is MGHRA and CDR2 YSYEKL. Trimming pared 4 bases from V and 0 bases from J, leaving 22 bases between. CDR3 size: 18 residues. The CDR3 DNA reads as TGCGCCAGCAGCCCCTCTATGGGCGGCAGGGATAACTCCTACGAGCAGTACTTC. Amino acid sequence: CASSPSMGGRDNSYEQYF.

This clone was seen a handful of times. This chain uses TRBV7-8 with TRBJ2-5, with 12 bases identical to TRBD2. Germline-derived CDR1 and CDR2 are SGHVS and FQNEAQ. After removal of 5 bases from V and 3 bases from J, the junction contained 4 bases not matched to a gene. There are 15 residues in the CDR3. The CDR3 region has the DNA TGTGCCAGCAGCGCCCGACTAGCGGGGGAAGAGACCCAGTACTTC. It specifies CASSARLAGEETQYF. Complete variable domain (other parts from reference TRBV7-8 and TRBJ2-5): GAGVSQSPRYKVAKRGQDVALRCDPISGHVSLFWYQQALGQGPEFLTYFQNEAQLDKSGLPSDRFFAERPEGSVSTLKIQRTQQEDSAVYLCASSARLAGEETQYFGPGTRLLVL.

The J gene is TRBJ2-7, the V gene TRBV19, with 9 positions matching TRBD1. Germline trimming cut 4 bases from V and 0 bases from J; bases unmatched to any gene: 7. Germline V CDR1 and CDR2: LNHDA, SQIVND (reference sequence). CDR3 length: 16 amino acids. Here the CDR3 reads CASSRRRDRVSYEQYF. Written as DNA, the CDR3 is TGTGCCAGTAGTAGGCGCCGGGACAGGGTCTCCTACGAGCAGTACTTC. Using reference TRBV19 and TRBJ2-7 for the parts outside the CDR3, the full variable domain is DGGITQSPKYLFRKEGQNVTLSCEQNLNHDAMYWYRQDPGQGLRLIYYSQIVNDFQKGDIAEGYSVSREKKESFPLTVTSAQKNPTAFYLCASSRRRDRVSYEQYFGPGTRLTVT.

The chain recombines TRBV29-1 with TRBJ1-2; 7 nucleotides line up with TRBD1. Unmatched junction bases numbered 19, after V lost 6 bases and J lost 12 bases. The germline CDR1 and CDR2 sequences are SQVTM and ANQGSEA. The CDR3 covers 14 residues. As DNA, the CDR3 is TGCAGCGTCGGGGGGTCCTCCGGGACAGCGGGGAACACCTTC. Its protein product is CSVGGSSGTAGNTF.

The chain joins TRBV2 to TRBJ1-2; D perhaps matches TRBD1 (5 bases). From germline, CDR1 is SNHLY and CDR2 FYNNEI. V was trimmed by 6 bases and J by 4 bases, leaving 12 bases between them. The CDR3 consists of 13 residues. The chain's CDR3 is CASRQDTSYGYTF. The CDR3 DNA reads TGTGCCAGCAGACAGGACACCAGCTATGGCTACACCTTC. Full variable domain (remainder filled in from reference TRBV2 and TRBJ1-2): EPEVTQTPSHQVTQMGQEVILRCVPISNHLYFYWYRQILGQKVEFLVSFYNNEISEKSEIFDDQFSVERPDGSNFTLKIRSTKLEDSAMYFCASRQDTSYGYTFGSGTRLTVV.

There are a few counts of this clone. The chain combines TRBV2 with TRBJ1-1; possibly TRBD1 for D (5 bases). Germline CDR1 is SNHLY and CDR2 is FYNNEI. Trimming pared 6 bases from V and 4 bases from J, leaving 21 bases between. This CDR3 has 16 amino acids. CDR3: CASRAGRWGWGTEAFF. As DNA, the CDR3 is TGTGCCAGCAGAGCCGGACGGTGGGGCTGGGGCACTGAAGCTTTCTTT.

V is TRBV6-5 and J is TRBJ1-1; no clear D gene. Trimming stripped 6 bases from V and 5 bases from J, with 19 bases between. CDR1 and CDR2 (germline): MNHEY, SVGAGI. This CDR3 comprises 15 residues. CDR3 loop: CASSHGVAGGTEAFF. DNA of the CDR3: TGTGCCAGCAGCCATGGAGTGGCAGGAGGGACTGAAGCTTTCTTT.

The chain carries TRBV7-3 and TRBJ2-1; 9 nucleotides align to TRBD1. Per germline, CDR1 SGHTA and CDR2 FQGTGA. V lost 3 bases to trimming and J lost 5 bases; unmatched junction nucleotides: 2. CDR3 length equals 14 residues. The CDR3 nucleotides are TGTGCCAGCAGCTTCGGGACAGGGAACAATGAGCAGTTCTTC. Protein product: CASSFGTGNNEQFF.

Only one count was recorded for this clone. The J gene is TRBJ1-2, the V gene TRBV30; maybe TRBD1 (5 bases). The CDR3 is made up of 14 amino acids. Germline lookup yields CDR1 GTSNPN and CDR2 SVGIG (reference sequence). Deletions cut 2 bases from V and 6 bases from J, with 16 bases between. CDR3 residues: CAWSLGTANNGYTF. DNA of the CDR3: TGTGCCTGGAGTTTAGGGACGGCCAACAATGGCTACACCTTC.